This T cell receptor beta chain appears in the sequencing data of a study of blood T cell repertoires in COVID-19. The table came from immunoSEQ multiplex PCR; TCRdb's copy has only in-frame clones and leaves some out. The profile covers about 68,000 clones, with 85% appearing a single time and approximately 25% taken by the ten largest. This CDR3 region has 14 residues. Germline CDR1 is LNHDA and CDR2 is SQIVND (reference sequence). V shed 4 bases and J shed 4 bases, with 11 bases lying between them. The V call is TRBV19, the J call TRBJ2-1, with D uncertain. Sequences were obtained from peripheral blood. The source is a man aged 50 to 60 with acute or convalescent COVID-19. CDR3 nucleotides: TGTGCCAGTAGTAGGTCAGATGATTACAATGAGCAGTTCTTC. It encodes CASSRSDDYNEQFF.